This T cell receptor (beta chain) was captured by sequencing in a study of T cells in localized non-small cell lung cancer. A remark on this clone: Its matching antigen is unknown.

Germline assignment: CDR1 SGHAT and CDR2 FQNNGV. This CDR3 comprises 17 residues. V lost 0 bases to trimming and J lost 1 base, with 15 bases between them. Sequencing was performed with immunoSEQ multiplex PCR; in TCRdb, only in-frame clones are kept and a portion is missing. This table holds tens of thousands of clones, around 80% found once. General study points: A median approximately 53 of the top 100 tumor clones appeared in adjacent lung.

The specimen was peripheral blood, collected before any cancer treatment. This clonotype was sampled from a male donor at least 60 years old with stage II squamous cell lung carcinoma. V and J are TRBV11-2 and TRBJ1-1; D not certain. The DNA for the CDR3 is TGTGCCAGCAGCTTAGAATTGGGAAAGGTGCGGAACACTGAAGCTTTCTTT. It encodes CASSLELGKVRNTEAFF. Full variable domain (rest looked up from reference TRBV11-2 and TRBJ1-1): EAGVAQSPRYKIIEKRQSVAFWCNPISGHATLYWYQQILGQGPKLLIQFQNNGVVDDSQLPKDRFSAERLKGVDSTLKIQPAKLEDSAVYLCASSLELGKVRNTEAFFGQGTRLTVV.